The 14 T cell receptor beta chains presented below share a single source sample, sequenced in a study of cytomegalovirus exposure and HLA in healthy donors. Profiled with immunoSEQ multiplex PCR; TCRdb holds only in-frame clones, not every one. The sample records fewer than 100,000 clones, roughly 88% being singletons. Sequenced: PBMCs. Every receptor here comes from a man in his thirties or forties in good health and CMV-seronegative.

The chain recombines TRBV6-1 with TRBJ1-5; perhaps TRBD1 as D (6 bases). CDR3 length: 17 residues. Germline V gene data show CDR1 as MNHNS and CDR2 as SASEGT. V was pared by 4 bases and J by 0 bases, with 16 bases between. The CDR3 DNA reads TGTGCCAGCAGTGTTCAGGGGTGGGATGATAGCAATCAGCCCCAGCATTTT. This gives the protein CASSVQGWDDSNQPQHF.

This sequence joins TRBV28 and TRBJ1-2; D gene ambiguous. CDR3 length equals 12 residues. In germline, CDR1 is MDHEN, CDR2 SYDVKM. V lost 6 bases to trimming and J lost 8 bases, with 13 bases between them. CDR3 nucleotides: TGTGCCAGCAGGAGCAAGTCTAAGGGCTACACCTTC. Its protein product is CASRSKSKGYTF.

The table lists this clone with a few counts. The chain couples TRBV28 to TRBJ1-5; 11 bases fit TRBD1. V shed 9 bases, J shed 4 bases, and the junction held 11 bases outside the gene matches. Germline CDR1 and CDR2: MDHEN and SYDVKM. CDR3 length: 16 residues. For the CDR3, the DNA is TGTGCCAGTACCGGGACAGGGGGTCTTCGGAATCAGCCCCAGCATTTT. Encoded protein: CASTGTGGLRNQPQHF.

The chain joins TRBV6-5 to TRBJ2-1, with 8 bases matching TRBD2. The germline V gene encodes CDR1 MNHEY and CDR2 SVGAGI. The CDR3 has 14 amino acids. The V segment lost 8 bases and the J segment 4 bases; nucleotides outside the gene matches: 7. CDR3: CASGAGTRYNEQFF. CDR3 bases: TGTGCCAGCGGCGCCGGGACTAGGTACAATGAGCAGTTCTTC.

The chain uses TRBV27 and TRBJ2-3, with 7 bases identical to TRBD1. V lost 2 bases and J lost 2; bases outside the gene matches: 10. Germline V gene lookup returns CDR1 MNHEY and CDR2 SMNVEV (reference sequence). The CDR3 has 17 amino acids. This CDR3 reads CASSLEVTGPLTDTQYF. The CDR3 DNA follows: TGTGCCAGCAGTTTAGAGGTGACAGGGCCCCTCACAGATACGCAGTATTTT.

This sequence joins TRBV4-1 and TRBJ1-4; the match to TRBD1 covers 7 bases. The germline V gene has CDR1 MGHRA and CDR2 YSYEKL. This CDR3 spans 19 amino acids. The J segment lost 4 bases and the V segment lost 0 bases, leaving 14 bases of the junction unmatched. This CDR3 reads CASSQDRGRSGTDNEKLFF. CDR3 coding DNA: TGCGCCAGCAGCCAAGACAGGGGTCGTTCAGGGACAGATAATGAAAAACTGTTTTTT.

The chain is built from TRBV19 and TRBJ1-6, with 7 bases fitting TRBD1. The CDR3 spans 13 residues. Germline assignment: CDR1 LNHDA and CDR2 SQIVND (reference sequence). With 8 bases clipped from V and 10 bases from J, the junction kept 8 bases outside the gene matches. This chain's CDR3 is CASEQGIGSPLHF. DNA of the CDR3: TGTGCCAGTGAACAGGGGATCGGGTCACCCCTCCACTTT.

The chain recombines TRBV5-1 with TRBJ2-5; TRBD2 matches at 12 bases. J lost 3 bases, V lost 0 bases, and 6 bases had no gene match. The germline CDR1 and CDR2 sequences are SGHRS and YFSETQ. CDR3 length: 17 amino acids. Here the CDR3 reads CASSLGGLAGHKETQYF. In DNA, the CDR3 is TGCGCCAGCAGCTTGGGGGGACTAGCGGGCCACAAAGAGACCCAGTACTTC.

This chain's CDR3 is CASSGGVYEQYF. The CDR3 coding sequence is TGTGCCAGCAGTGGAGGGGTCTACGAGCAGTACTTC. The chain joins TRBV6-6 to TRBJ2-7, with D possibly TRBD2 on 6 matching bases. The V gene lost 5 bases and the J gene lost 3 bases, with 8 bases spanning the gap. The CDR3 is made up of 12 amino acids. In germline, CDR1 is MNHNY, CDR2 SVGAGI (reference sequence).

The rearrangement joins TRBV9 to TRBJ2-7, with D possibly TRBD2 on 6 matching bases. The germline gives CDR1 SGDLS, CDR2 YYNGEE. This CDR3 contains 14 residues. The V end was cut by 0 bases, the J end by 1 base, with 8 bases between. The CDR3 protein is CASSVGAGSYEQYF. In DNA, the CDR3 is TGTGCCAGCAGCGTAGGGGCGGGGTCCTACGAGCAGTACTTC.

The chain employs TRBV7-2 and TRBJ1-1; D is unclear. The ends were cut back, 1 base at V and 0 bases at J, with 9 bases in the middle. Germline V gives CDR1 SGHTA, CDR2 FQGNSA. CDR3 length equals 15 residues. The CDR3 region is CASSLGRVMNTEAFF. The CDR3 DNA reads TGTGCCAGCAGCTTAGGTCGGGTAATGAACACTGAAGCTTTCTTT. Full variable domain (outside the CDR3, taken from reference TRBV7-2 and TRBJ1-1): GAGVSQSPSNKVTEKGKDVELRCDPISGHTALYWYRQSLGQGLEFLIYFQGNSAPDKSGLPSDRFSAERTGGSVSTLTIQRTQQEDSAVYLCASSLGRVMNTEAFFGQGTRLTVV.

The V and J genes are TRBV7-6 and TRBJ1-2; 7 bases map to TRBD1. Trimming took 5 bases from V and 7 from J; bases not matched to a gene: 13. Germline V gene data show CDR1 as SGHVS and CDR2 as FNYEAQ. The CDR3 is made up of 15 amino acids. CDR3 residues: CASSPDAHTGVGYTF. CDR3 nucleotide sequence: TGTGCCAGCAGCCCGGACGCCCATACAGGGGTTGGCTACACCTTC.

This chain joins TRBV18 and TRBJ1-1; the D gene is possibly TRBD1 (6 bases). The CDR3 length is 13 residues. Trimming removed 4 bases from V and 1 base from J, with 7 bases in between. Looked up from germline, CDR1 is KGHSH and CDR2 is LQKENI. CDR3 sequence (DNA): TGTGCCAGCTCACAGGGACAGAACACTGAAGCTTTCTTT. It specifies CASSQGQNTEAFF. Drawing the rest from reference TRBV18 and TRBJ1-1, the complete variable domain is NAGVMQNPRHLVRRRGQEARLRCSPMKGHSHVYWYRQLPEEGLKFMVYLQKENIIDESGMPKERFSAEFPKEGPSILRIQQVVRGDSAAYFCASSQGQNTEAFFGQGTRLTVV.

This chain uses TRBV5-4 with TRBJ2-2, with D possibly matching TRBD2 (7 bases). CDR3 length: 18 amino acids. Looked up from germline, CDR1 is SGHNT and CDR2 is YYREEE (reference sequence). Trimming took off 2 bases at V and 6 bases at J, with 23 bases between the two ends. This CDR3 is CASSLRGEGTGIPGELFF. DNA for the CDR3: TGTGCCAGCAGCTTAAGGGGGGAGGGCACAGGGATCCCCGGGGAGCTGTTTTTT.